The sequence of this TCR beta chain was determined in a study of CD8+CD57+ T cells in acquired aplastic anemia. This clonotype was detected only a few times. Its antigen is currently unknown. Trimming took 1 base from V and 7 from J, leaving 11 bases between them. Germline values: CDR1 SGHTA, CDR2 FQGNSA. The CDR3 consists of 13 residues. Study-level results: Patients shared twenty-nine CD8+ CDR3 sequences with controls.

TCR beta VDJ and CDR3 were profiled, and genomic DNA was the template. TCRdb re-derived calls from the reads in MiXCR, one entry per CDR3 protein. The sample holds 150,000 to 200,000 distinct CDR3 sequences, 55% to 70% seen once. This sequence joins TRBV7-2 and TRBJ2-7, with D tentatively TRBD1 (6 bases). The TCR was taken from a human donor with severe aplastic anemia or a healthy control (not recorded which). Material: sorted CD4+, CD8+, or CD8+CD57+ T cells (not recorded which) from PBMCs. The CDR3 loop is CASSLGWGREQYF. The CDR3 nucleotides read TGTGCCAGCAGCTTAGGCTGGGGGCGGGAGCAGTACTTC.